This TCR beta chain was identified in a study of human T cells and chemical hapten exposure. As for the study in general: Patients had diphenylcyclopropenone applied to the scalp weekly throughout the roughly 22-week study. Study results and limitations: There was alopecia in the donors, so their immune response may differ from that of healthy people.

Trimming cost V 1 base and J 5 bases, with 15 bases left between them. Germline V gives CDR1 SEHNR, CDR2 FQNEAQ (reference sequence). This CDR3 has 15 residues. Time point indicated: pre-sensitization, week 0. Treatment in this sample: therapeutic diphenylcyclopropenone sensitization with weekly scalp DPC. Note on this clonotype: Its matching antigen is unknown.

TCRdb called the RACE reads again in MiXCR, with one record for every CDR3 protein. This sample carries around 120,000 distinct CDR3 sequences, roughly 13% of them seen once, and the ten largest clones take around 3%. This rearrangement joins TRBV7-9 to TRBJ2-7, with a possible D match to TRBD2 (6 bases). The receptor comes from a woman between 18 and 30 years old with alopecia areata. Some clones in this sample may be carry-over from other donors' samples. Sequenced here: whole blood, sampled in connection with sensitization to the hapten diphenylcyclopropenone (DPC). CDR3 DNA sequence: TGTGCCAGCAGCTTAGGCGGGGAATCAAAGAACGAGCAGTACTTC. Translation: CASSLGGESKNEQYF.